The clone carrying this T cell receptor (beta chain) was picked up a small number of times. The antigen remains undetermined. This entry comes from a study of T-cell reconstitution after alpha-beta-depleted transplantation in children. Molecular barcoding with unique molecular identifiers was used for the TCRbeta library. TCRdb re-derived calls from the PCR reads in MiXCR, one entry per CDR3 protein. The data show a few hundred thousand distinct CDR3 sequences, 16% seen once. Germline CDR1 reads MNHEY; CDR2 reads SMNVEV (reference sequence). Trimming removed 6 bases from V and 3 bases from J, with 18 bases in between. This CDR3 comprises 16 residues. Points from the study as a whole: T-cell counts and diversity at one year post-transplant came mainly from newly produced T cells. Reported findings indicate that, about two months after transplant, alpha-beta T cells came from several hundred expanded clones, which were derived from non-depleted graft cells. Some patients' high day-60 TCRbeta diversity was traced to surviving recipient T cells and thymic progenitors.

The origin of this receptor is a boy under two years old who had a stem cell transplant for Wiskott-Aldrich syndrome, so the T cells may come from the graft donor. This chain joins TRBV27 and TRBJ2-1, with D perhaps TRBD2 (5 bases). The specimen was PBMCs, mostly from graft donor cells, collected 360 days after TCRalphabeta/CD19-depleted stem cell transplant. In DNA, the CDR3 is TGTGCCAGCAGCATCCGGACTGGGCTCTTCTACAATGAGCAGTTCTTC. Protein sequence: CASSIRTGLFYNEQFF.